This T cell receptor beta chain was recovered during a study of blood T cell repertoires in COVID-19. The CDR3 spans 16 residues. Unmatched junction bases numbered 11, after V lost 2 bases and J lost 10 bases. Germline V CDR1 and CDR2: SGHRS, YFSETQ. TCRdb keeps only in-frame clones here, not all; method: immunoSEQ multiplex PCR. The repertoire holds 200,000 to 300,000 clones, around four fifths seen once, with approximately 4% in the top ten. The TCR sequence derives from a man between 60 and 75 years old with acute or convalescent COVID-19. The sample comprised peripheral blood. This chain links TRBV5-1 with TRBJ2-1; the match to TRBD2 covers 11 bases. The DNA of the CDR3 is TGCGCCAGCAGCTTTGGGGGTAGCGGGAGGGTCGGCGAGCAGTTCTTC. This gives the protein CASSFGGSGRVGEQFF. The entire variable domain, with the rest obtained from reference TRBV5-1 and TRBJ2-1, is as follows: KAGVTQTPRYLIKTRGQQVTLSCSPISGHRSVSWYQQTPGQGLQFLFEYFSETQRNKGNFPGRFSGRQFSNSRSEMNVSTLELGDSALYLCASSFGGSGRVGEQFFGPGTRLTVL.